The entry below describes one T cell receptor (beta chain). Its antigen is still unknown. One entry per CDR3 protein results from TCRdb running MiXCR on the 5' RACE reads. The sample has about 340,000 distinct CDR3 sequences, 14% seen once; the top ten hold roughly 22%. Germline CDR1 and CDR2: SGHTA and FQGTGA. The V segment lost 6 bases and the J segment 0 bases; nucleotides outside the gene matches: 5. This CDR3 region has 15 residues. This sample was included in a study of T-cell memory formation after mild COVID-19. Notes on the study in general: Clones contracting day 15 to 85 were balanced CD4/CD8; later expanders leaned CD4+. Pre-infection memory held some responding clones, suggesting pre-existing cross-reactive T cells responded. Chiefly within CM and EM were the contracting CD4+ clones; CD8+ ones were within EMRA. Confirmation was lacking for SARS-CoV-2 specificity of second-wave clones that peaked on day 37.

The chain combines TRBV7-3 with TRBJ2-1; 7 bases agree with TRBD1. The origin of this receptor is a man between 18 and 35 years old who had mild COVID-19 (a few samples of this study predate the infection). Cell type and time point are not known. Sequenced sample: PBMCs or a T cell subset sorted from them (not recorded which). CDR3 protein: CASRAGGSSYNEQFF. As DNA, the CDR3 is TGTGCCAGCAGGGCAGGGGGTAGCTCCTACAATGAGCAGTTCTTC.